The next 27 T cell receptor beta chains were all read from a single sample in a study of identical twins. TCRdb re-called the 5' RACE reads with MiXCR, one entry per CDR3 protein. In the table there are hundreds of thousands of distinct CDR3 sequences, 15% to 20% of which are singletons. These same records also appear under a second study, on T cells expressing NK-cell markers.

The sequencing input was PBMCs. All receptors derive from a woman younger than 30 in good health.

The chain employs TRBV28 and TRBJ2-1, with 9 bases matching TRBD2. Germline V CDR1 and CDR2: MDHEN, SYDVKM. Trimming cost V 2 bases and J 5 bases; bases outside gene matches: 7. The CDR3 sequence is 16 residues long. The CDR3, as DNA: TGTGCCAGCAGTTTAGGAAGTAGCGGGGGTAACAATGAGCAGTTCTTC. It codes for CASSLGSSGGNNEQFF.

As regards this clonotype: No DNA is shown, since the ends of the CDR3 on it are uncertain; the CDR3 is the one TCRdb lists. The CDR3 protein is CSVGPGGIPYEQYF. The V gene is TRBV29-1, the J gene TRBJ2-7; the table's D call, TRBD1, was not checked against the DNA. Looked up from germline, CDR1 is SQVTM and CDR2 is ANQGSEA. 14 amino acids form the CDR3, both terminal residues included.

The chain has TRBV7-8 and TRBJ2-1; TRBD2 agrees at 9 bases. Germline trimming cut 5 bases from V and 7 bases from J; bases unmatched to any gene: 12. The CDR3 consists of 16 residues. Germline lookup yields CDR1 SGHVS and CDR2 FQNEAQ. The CDR3 DNA follows: TGTGCCAGCAGCCCAGTCACTAGCGGGCTACAGAATGAGCAGTTCTTC. Translated, it gives CASSPVTSGLQNEQFF.

The CDR3 DNA is TGCAGCGGTGGACAGGGCTACGAGCAGTACTTC. It yields the protein CSGGQGYEQYF. J is TRBJ2-7 and V is TRBV29-1; TRBD1 matches at 8 bases. With 7 bases clipped from V and 3 bases from J, the junction kept 2 bases outside the gene matches. This CDR3 has 11 residues. Germline lookup yields CDR1 SQVTM and CDR2 ANQGSEA.

V gene TRBV4-1 combines with J gene TRBJ2-5, with D perhaps TRBD2 (6 bases). V was clipped by 0 bases and J by 3 bases, with 8 bases between them. The CDR3 spans 14 residues. CDR1 and CDR2 from the germline V gene are MGHRA and YSYEKL. The CDR3 loop reads CASSQDGGKETQYF. As DNA, the CDR3 is TGCGCCAGCAGCCAAGATGGCGGGAAAGAGACCCAGTACTTC.

The chain is built from TRBV4-1 and TRBJ2-7; 14 bases fit TRBD2. The junction had 5 bases not matched to a gene; V was cut back by 4 bases and J by 6 bases. Per germline, CDR1 MGHRA and CDR2 YSYEKL. The CDR3 consists of 15 residues. In DNA, the CDR3 is TGCGCCAGCAGCCCGGGACTAGCGGGAGCGGTCGAGCAGTACTTC. This encodes CASSPGLAGAVEQYF.

The chain employs TRBV6-1 and TRBJ1-2, with 7 bases fitting TRBD1. Unmatched junction bases numbered 11, after V lost 10 bases and J lost 3 bases. CDR1 and CDR2 from the germline V gene are MNHNS and SASEGT. The CDR3 is made up of 14 amino acids. CDR3 in DNA: TGTGCCACCCTACAGGGACAGAACTACTATGGCTACACCTTC. Translation gives CATLQGQNYYGYTF.

The V gene is TRBV7-9, the J gene TRBJ2-1; 7 bases match TRBD2. Germline V gene lookup returns CDR1 SEHNR and CDR2 FQNEAQ (reference sequence). The J segment lost 6 bases and the V segment lost 1 base, leaving 9 bases of the junction unmatched. The CDR3 is made up of 16 amino acids. Written as DNA, the CDR3 is TGTGCCAGCAGCTTAGGAGTTACTAGCGATGTCAATGAGCAGTTCTTC. Translating it yields CASSLGVTSDVNEQFF. The full variable domain, completed using reference TRBV7-9 and TRBJ2-1, is DTGVSQNPRHKITKRGQNVTFRCDPISEHNRLYWYRQTLGQGPEFLTYFQNEAQLEKSRLLSDRFSAERPKGSFSTLEIQRTEQGDSAMYLCASSLGVTSDVNEQFFGPGTRLTVL.

The rearrangement uses TRBV5-6 and TRBJ1-2, with 7 bases identical to TRBD1. The junction had 17 bases not matched to a gene; V was cut back by 2 bases and J by 4 bases. The CDR3 is 18 amino acids. Germline CDR1 is SGHDT and CDR2 is YYEEEE. The CDR3 loop is CASSLGASLTGDIYGYTF. The CDR3, as DNA: TGTGCCAGCAGCTTAGGTGCTTCCCTAACAGGGGATATCTATGGCTACACCTTC.

The V gene is TRBV6-2 or TRBV6-3, the J gene TRBJ2-3; TRBD1 or TRBD2 may be the D gene (7 bases each). The CDR3 runs 17 residues. V shed 4 bases and J shed 0 bases, with 17 bases lying between them. The germline V gene encodes CDR1 MNHEY and CDR2 SVGEGT. The CDR3 region has the DNA TGTGCCAGCAGTTTCCCCCAGGGGGGGGGGAGCACAGATACGCAGTATTTT. This codes for CASSFPQGGGSTDTQYF.

Worth noting for this clonotype: One end of the junction does not line up with germline, which may come from a read error. The V call is TRBV12-3 or TRBV12-4, the J call TRBJ2-4; D is undetermined. The CDR3 runs to 14 residues. CDR3 residues: CASSPDQRRNVQYF. As DNA, the CDR3 is TGTGCCAGCAGCCCAGACCAGCGTAGAAACGTTCAGTACTTC.

The chain employs TRBV20-1 and TRBJ2-3, with D perhaps assigned TRBD1 or TRBD2 (5 bases each). The CDR3 loop spans 11 amino acids. Germline CDR1 reads DFQATT; CDR2 reads SNEGSKA (reference sequence). The V end was cut by 8 bases, the J end by 8 bases, with 14 bases between. CDR3 nucleotides: TGCAGTACATCCGGGACGGGTACGCAGTATTTT. Protein product: CSTSGTGTQYF.

The chain combines TRBV28 with TRBJ2-7; TRBD2 might be the D (5 bases). Germline V gives CDR1 MDHEN, CDR2 SYDVKM. With 0 bases removed from V and 7 bases from J, the gap between germline ends came to 19 bases. There are 16 residues in the CDR3. The CDR3 loop reads CASSLWQTDPPGEQYF. The CDR3 DNA reads TGTGCCAGCAGTTTATGGCAGACGGACCCCCCGGGGGAGCAGTACTTC.

The chain joins TRBV27 to TRBJ2-7; D unclear. Germline CDR1 MNHEY, CDR2 SMNVEV (reference sequence). The CDR3 extends over 17 amino acids. The V end was cut by 2 bases, the J end by 2 bases, with 19 bases between. CDR3 coding DNA: TGTGCCAGCAGTTTAATAGGTGGGAACCTAGGTCCCTACGAGCAGTACTTC. The encoded protein is CASSLIGGNLGPYEQYF.

The rearrangement links TRBV29-1 to TRBJ2-5; D perhaps matches TRBD2 (5 bases). The CDR3 covers 14 residues. Germline V gene data show CDR1 as SQVTM and CDR2 as ANQGSEA. V was pared by 7 bases and J by 5 bases, with 20 bases between. In nucleotides, the CDR3 is TGCAGCGGATTCCCGACGATGGGAGTGGAGACCCAGTACTTC. This sequence encodes CSGFPTMGVETQYF.

The gene calls are TRBV12-3 or TRBV12-4 and TRBJ1-3, with D possibly matching TRBD1 (5 bases). V was shortened by 7 bases and J by 3 bases, with 13 bases between the two germline ends. The CDR3 loop spans 14 amino acids. The CDR3 is CASKTRTIGNTIYF. The CDR3 coding sequence is TGTGCCAGCAAGACCCGGACAATTGGAAACACCATATATTTT.

In its sample, this clonotype was seen a few times. The CDR3 coding sequence is TGTGCCAGCAGACTAGGGACTAGCACAGATACGCAGTATTTT. Encoded protein: CASRLGTSTDTQYF. The chain recombines TRBV12-3 or TRBV12-4 with TRBJ2-3, with D possibly TRBD2 on 6 matching bases. Trimming shortened V by 6 bases and J by 0 bases, and 10 bases separated the two germline ends. CDR3 length: 14 amino acids.

This chain connects TRBV20-1 to TRBJ2-3; D not resolved. Germline CDR1 is DFQATT and CDR2 is SNEGSKA (reference sequence). This CDR3 has 11 amino acids. CDR3 protein: CSADSTDTQYF. In nucleotides, the CDR3 is TGCAGCGCCGACAGCACAGATACGCAGTATTTT.

The chain couples TRBV20-1 to TRBJ2-3, with a tentative D call TRBD2 (5 bases). The V end was cut by 6 bases, the J end by 5 bases, with 18 bases between. This CDR3 contains 14 residues. Germline values: CDR1 DFQATT, CDR2 SNEGSKA (reference sequence). This chain's CDR3 is CSATRVRAQDTQYF. The CDR3 DNA follows: TGCAGTGCGACCAGAGTGAGGGCCCAAGATACGCAGTATTTT.

This clonotype was counted between two and nine times. This rearrangement joins TRBV12-3 or TRBV12-4 to TRBJ2-2; either TRBD1 or TRBD2 may supply D (7 bases each). This CDR3 spans 15 amino acids. V lost 6 bases and J lost 6, with 17 bases in between. CDR3 nucleotides: TGTGCCAGCAGCCAGGGGGGGAAGGACGCCGGGGAGCTGTTTTTT. Translation gives CASSQGGKDAGELFF.

This clonotype was counted many times. The chain links TRBV5-1 to TRBJ1-1; a weak D match, TRBD1 (6 bases). The CDR3 runs 14 residues. Germline CDR1 and CDR2: SGHRS and YFSETQ. With 4 bases removed from V and 3 bases from J, the gap between germline ends came to 13 bases. CDR3 loop: CASSAGHQDTEAFF. In nucleotides, the CDR3 is TGCGCCAGCAGCGCGGGACACCAAGACACTGAAGCTTTCTTT.

The V call is TRBV12-3 or TRBV12-4, the J call TRBJ1-1; D may be TRBD1 (6 bases). Trimming stripped 7 bases from V and 7 bases from J, with 19 bases between. The CDR3 consists of 14 residues. The DNA for the CDR3 is TGTGCCAGCACCAAAAAAGGTAGCAGGGGTGAAGCTTTCTTT. It yields the protein CASTKKGSRGEAFF.

This clonotype was detected a few times. The chain recombines TRBV12-3 or TRBV12-4 with TRBJ1-5; possible D gene TRBD1, 5 bases. The V gene lost 6 bases and the J gene lost 4 bases, with 22 bases spanning the gap. CDR3 length equals 17 residues. CDR3 DNA: TGTGCCAGCAGCCGCACCTTTGGGGGATCGGGTAATCAGCCCCAGCATTTT. It translates to CASSRTFGGSGNQPQHF.

This sequence joins TRBV6-1 and TRBJ2-1; TRBD2 aligns across 7 bases. Germline CDR1 and CDR2: MNHNS and SASEGT. This CDR3 is 16 amino acids long. Germline trimming cut 6 bases from V and 0 bases from J; bases unmatched to any gene: 8. CDR3 in DNA: TGTGCCAGCAGCACCCGAGCGGGAAGCTCCTACAATGAGCAGTTCTTC. It specifies CASSTRAGSSYNEQFF.

J is TRBJ2-7 and V is TRBV29-1, with 8 bases lining up with TRBD1. The V gene's germline CDR1 is SQVTM and CDR2 ANQGSEA. This CDR3 comprises 12 residues. V gave up 5 bases and J gave up 5 bases; unmatched junction bases: 5. As DNA, the CDR3 is TGCAGCGTTCGGACAGGGACCGACGAGCAGTACTTC. This translates into CSVRTGTDEQYF.

J is TRBJ1-1 and V is TRBV5-1; D not certain. Germline CDR1 reads SGHRS; CDR2 reads YFSETQ. CDR3 size: 15 residues. V shed 4 bases and J shed 3 bases, with 16 bases lying between them. The CDR3 loop is CASSHVHGSYTEAFF. DNA of the CDR3: TGCGCCAGCAGCCACGTGCACGGGAGCTACACTGAAGCTTTCTTT.

There are a few counts of this clonotype. The CDR3: CASSLPGLGIQYF. The CDR3 DNA reads TGTGCCAGCAGCCTCCCGGGCCTTGGCATTCAGTACTTC. V and J are TRBV7-6 and TRBJ2-4; no definite D call. CDR3 size: 13 residues. V was pared by 5 bases and J by 9 bases, with 14 bases between. CDR1 and CDR2 from the germline V gene are SGHVS and FNYEAQ. Full variable domain (outside the CDR3, taken from reference TRBV7-6 and TRBJ2-4): GAGVSQSPRYKVTKRGQDVALRCDPISGHVSLYWYRQALGQGPEFLTYFNYEAQQDKSGLPNDRFSAERPEGSISTLTIQRTEQRDSAMYRCASSLPGLGIQYFGAGTRLSVL.